The 23 T cell receptor beta chains below were found in one sample sequenced in a study of control samples from healthy donors and cancer patients. The repertoire was sequenced with immunoSEQ multiplex PCR; TCRdb's copy has only in-frame clones and lacks some. The sample has about 98,000 clones, 90% to 95% seen once. Input material: blood. These receptor sequences come from a woman aged 18-29 years in good health.

The rearrangement joins TRBV6-5 to TRBJ2-7, with 8 positions matching TRBD1. The CDR3 is 13 residues long. Trimming at V came to 6 bases and at J to 7 bases, leaving 8 bases not matched to a gene. The V gene's germline CDR1 is MNHEY and CDR2 SVGAGI. In nucleotides, the CDR3 is TGTGCCAGCAGCGGACAGGGAAGGAGGGAGCAGTACTTC. This gives the protein CASSGQGRREQYF.

V is TRBV6-5 and J is TRBJ2-3, with D perhaps matching TRBD2 (6 bases). V lost 10 bases and J lost 2, with 13 bases in between. CDR1 and CDR2 from the germline V gene are MNHEY and SVGAGI. The CDR3 has 13 amino acids. Here the CDR3 DNA reads TGTGCCACCCAAGGCGGGATCACAGATACGCAGTATTTT. It codes for CATQGGITDTQYF.

Only one count was recorded for this clone. The chain has TRBV4-1 and TRBJ2-7; D might be TRBD1 (6 bases). The CDR3 has 16 amino acids. Trimming took off 4 bases at V and 3 bases at J, with 19 bases between the two ends. Germline-derived CDR1 and CDR2 are MGHRA and YSYEKL. The CDR3 loop reads CASSPISGHSSYEQYF. CDR3 DNA: TGCGCCAGCAGCCCCATATCGGGACATTCCAGCTACGAGCAGTACTTC.

The chain carries TRBV25-1 and TRBJ2-3; D unclear. The germline CDR1 and CDR2 sequences are MGHDK and SYGVNS. The CDR3 spans 15 residues. Trimming removed 0 bases at V and 0 bases at J, with 7 bases between. CDR3 sequence: CASSEYLSSTDTQYF. The CDR3 DNA is TGTGCCAGCAGTGAATACCTGTCTAGCACAGATACGCAGTATTTT.

The V and J genes are TRBV13 and TRBJ2-3, with D possibly TRBD2 on 6 matching bases. This CDR3 has 18 amino acids. Germline loops: CDR1 PRHDT, CDR2 FYEKMQ (reference sequence). V gave up 2 bases and J gave up 3 bases, with 21 bases separating them. CDR3 sequence reads: CASSLRYTPGLETDTQYF. The DNA for the CDR3 is TGTGCCAGCAGCTTACGTTACACCCCGGGACTCGAGACAGATACGCAGTATTTT.

The chain links TRBV28 to TRBJ1-5; D remains ambiguous. There are 12 residues in the CDR3. Germline CDR1 MDHEN, CDR2 SYDVKM. V lost 2 bases, J lost 8 bases, and 7 bases lay in between. CDR3 residues: CASSLVGEPQHF. Here the CDR3 DNA reads TGTGCCAGCAGTTTAGTCGGGGAGCCCCAGCATTTT.

The chain is built from TRBV9 and TRBJ1-4, with D possibly being TRBD1 (6 bases). Trimming removed 3 bases from V and 4 bases from J, with 16 bases in between. Germline CDR1 reads SGDLS; CDR2 reads YYNGEE. This CDR3 contains 16 residues. In DNA form, the CDR3 reads TGTGCCAGCAGCGCCACTGTAGGGGGGGGTAATGAAAAACTGTTTTTT. It encodes CASSATVGGGNEKLFF.

The rearrangement joins TRBV29-1 to TRBJ1-6; tentative D call: TRBD1 (6 bases). Trimming stripped 4 bases from V and 10 bases from J, with 14 bases between. Germline values: CDR1 SQVTM, CDR2 ANQGSEA. This CDR3 has 13 amino acids. CDR3 nucleotides: TGCAGCGTTGGGCTGGGGGCCGGATCACCCCTCCACTTT. The encoded protein is CSVGLGAGSPLHF.

This clone showed up just once. This chain links TRBV29-1 with TRBJ1-2, with D possibly matching TRBD1 (6 bases). Trimming shortened V by 6 bases and J by 3 bases, and 11 bases separated the two germline ends. Germline values: CDR1 SQVTM, CDR2 ANQGSEA. CDR3 length: 12 residues. The CDR3 here is CSVDAGDYGYTF. CDR3 nucleotide sequence: TGCAGCGTGGATGCAGGGGACTATGGCTACACCTTC.

V gene TRBV5-6 combines with J gene TRBJ2-1, with 8 positions matching TRBD1. Germline V gene lookup returns CDR1 SGHDT and CDR2 YYEEEE. V shed 0 bases and J 9 bases; nucleotides not matched to a gene: 11. The length of the CDR3 is 16 residues. The CDR3 protein is CASSLDGQGLWGEQFF. The CDR3 bases are TGTGCCAGCAGCTTGGATGGACAGGGTCTGTGGGGTGAGCAGTTCTTC.

The V and J genes are TRBV5-6 and TRBJ1-4; 7 bases are a match to TRBD1. Germline CDR1 is SGHDT and CDR2 is YYEEEE. Unmatched junction bases numbered 9, after V lost 2 bases and J lost 5 bases. This CDR3 contains 16 residues. The CDR3 sequence: CASSLFRDSRNEKLFF. The CDR3 region has the DNA TGTGCCAGCAGCTTATTTCGGGACAGTAGGAATGAAAAACTGTTTTTT.

The chain recombines TRBV12-3 or TRBV12-4 with TRBJ1-1, with D hard to call. The CDR3 has 11 residues. Trimming stripped 10 bases from V and 6 bases from J, with 12 bases between. For the CDR3, the DNA is TGTGCCACCTCAGAGGGCTCTGAAGCTTTCTTT. Protein product: CATSEGSEAFF.

The CDR3 DNA reads TGTGCCAGCAGAGTAGCGGGGGCCTACGAGCAGTACTTC. This sequence encodes CASRVAGAYEQYF. The rearrangement links TRBV12-3 or TRBV12-4 to TRBJ2-7; 9 nucleotides align to TRBD2. V was pared by 6 bases and J by 2 bases, with 2 bases of the junction left unmatched. This CDR3 has 13 amino acids.

The chain carries TRBV24-1 and TRBJ2-1; TRBD2 matches at 7 bases. V gave up 4 bases and J gave up 3 bases; unmatched junction bases: 5. CDR1 and CDR2 (germline): KGHDR, SFDVKD. There are 15 residues in the CDR3. This CDR3 reads CATSDPGLDYNEQFF. As DNA, the CDR3 is TGTGCCACCAGTGACCCCGGACTAGACTACAATGAGCAGTTCTTC.

The chain is built from TRBV27 and TRBJ2-1; D is ambiguous. Germline lookup yields CDR1 MNHEY and CDR2 SMNVEV (reference sequence). V lost 3 bases and J lost 0, with 12 bases in between. This CDR3 comprises 16 residues. CDR3 region: CASSFTHGNSYNEQFF. Written as DNA, the CDR3 is TGTGCCAGCAGTTTCACACACGGAAACTCCTACAATGAGCAGTTCTTC.

This clone was observed a single time. The chain recombines TRBV9 with TRBJ2-2; D is possibly TRBD2 (7 bases). V lost 5 bases and J 2 bases, leaving 19 bases between the germline ends. CDR1 SGDLS and CDR2 YYNGEE come from the germline V gene. CDR3 length equals 17 residues. The CDR3 DNA reads TGTGCCAGCAGTGACTGGGGGCTAGCGGTTAACACCGGGGAGCTGTTTTTT. It translates to CASSDWGLAVNTGELFF.

Concerning this clone itself: Other DNA sequences from this sample encode an identical CDR3 as well. This sequence joins TRBV10-1 and TRBJ2-5; tentative D call: TRBD1 (6 bases). Per the germline V gene, CDR1 is WNHNN and CDR2 is SYGVQD (reference sequence). Between the trimmed V and J ends, which lost 3 bases and 1 base, there was a span of 9 bases. This CDR3 has 14 amino acids. DNA for the CDR3: TGCGCCAGCAGTGAAGGGGGTCCCCAAGAGACCCAGTACTTC. It is translated as CASSEGGPQETQYF.

The J gene is TRBJ2-3, the V gene TRBV5-6; 7 nucleotides match TRBD2. This CDR3 region has 15 residues. Germline V CDR1 and CDR2: SGHDT, YYEEEE. Unmatched junction bases numbered 4, after V lost 0 bases and J lost 3 bases. CDR3 bases: TGTGCCAGCAGCTTGGCTGGGGGGGGTACAGATACGCAGTATTTT. Translation gives CASSLAGGGTDTQYF. Using reference TRBV5-6 and TRBJ2-3 for the parts outside the CDR3, the full variable domain is DAGVTQSPTHLIKTRGQQVTLRCSPKSGHDTVSWYQQALGQGPQFIFQYYEEEERQRGNFPDRFSGHQFPNYSSELNVNALLLGDSALYLCASSLAGGGTDTQYFGPGTRLTVL.

The chain uses TRBV27 and TRBJ2-2; D is perhaps TRBD2 (5 bases). V was pared by 2 bases and J by 3 bases, with 25 bases between. This CDR3 is 20 amino acids long. CDR1 is MNHEY, CDR2 SMNVEV, per germline (reference sequence). CDR3: CASSLRRTSARVPDTGELFF. CDR3 sequence (DNA): TGTGCCAGCAGTTTACGCAGAACTTCCGCGCGGGTACCCGACACCGGGGAGCTGTTTTTT.

The rearrangement uses TRBV6-5 and TRBJ2-7; TRBD1 might be the D (5 bases). The CDR3 loop spans 14 amino acids. The V gene lost 6 bases and the J gene lost 6 bases, with 18 bases spanning the gap. The germline V gene has CDR1 MNHEY and CDR2 SVGAGI. The CDR3 region is CASSRDSAFFEQYF. The DNA for the CDR3 is TGTGCCAGCAGCCGCGACAGTGCTTTCTTCGAGCAGTACTTC.

The rearrangement links TRBV7-6 to TRBJ1-2; TRBD1 is a possible D gene (5 bases). From germline, CDR1 is SGHVS and CDR2 FNYEAQ. V was trimmed by 1 base and J by 3 bases, leaving 18 bases between them. The CDR3 extends over 17 amino acids. The CDR3 coding sequence is TGTGCCAGCAGCTTAGAGGCAGGGAGACGTGCGGACTATGGCTACACCTTC. Translating it yields CASSLEAGRRADYGYTF.

The chain is built from TRBV27 and TRBJ1-5; 9 positions match TRBD1. CDR3 size: 16 residues. V lost 0 bases to trimming and J lost 3 bases; unmatched junction nucleotides: 3. Germline V gene lookup returns CDR1 MNHEY and CDR2 SMNVEV (reference sequence). In DNA, the CDR3 is TGTGCCAGCAGTTTATCGTGGGACAGGGACAATCAGCCCCAGCATTTT. It is translated as CASSLSWDRDNQPQHF.

This chain links TRBV10-1 with TRBJ2-7; 9 nucleotides agree with TRBD2. V was pared by 0 bases and J by 5 bases, with 5 bases of the junction left unmatched. The CDR3 is made up of 15 amino acids. Germline V gene data show CDR1 as WNHNN and CDR2 as SYGVQD (reference sequence). The chain's CDR3 is CASSESAGGPDEQYF. In DNA form, the CDR3 reads TGCGCCAGCAGTGAGTCGGCGGGAGGGCCGGACGAGCAGTACTTC.